The 30 T cell receptor beta chains given below trace back to one sample, sequenced in a study of T cell clonality in common variable immunodeficiency. No antigens are known for them. Study-level findings and limits: In common variable immunodeficiency, TCR beta chains reportedly carried fewer deletions and N-nucleotide insertions.

The repertoire was sequenced with immunoSEQ multiplex PCR; TCRdb's copy has only in-frame clones and lacks some. The data show under 15,000 clones, none appearing only once, with approximately 7% held by the ten largest. Sequenced: peripheral blood mononuclear cells. The receptors here all came from a human donor with common variable immunodeficiency.

With respect to this clone: The CDR3 end lies 3 residues beyond the end of the read and is filled in from the germline J gene. The chain has TRBV5-8 and TRBJ1-5, with a weak D call TRBD1 (6 bases). V lost 6 bases, J lost 2 bases, and 15 bases lay in between. The CDR3 is made up of 15 amino acids. The V gene's germline CDR1 is SGHTS and CDR2 YDEGEE. The DNA read from the CDR3 is TGTGCCAGCAACCCGAAGGGGGAGGGCAATCAGCCC. Translating it yields CASNPKGEGNQP. The whole CDR3 reads CASNPKGEGNQPQHF.

Details on this clone: The read comes to an end 3 residues before the CDR3 does, leaving the germline J gene to fill in the end. The chain links TRBV6-4 to TRBJ2-2, with D possibly TRBD1 on 5 matching bases. Germline V gene data show CDR1 as MRHNA and CDR2 as SNTAGT. Trimming took 5 bases from V and 6 from J, leaving 16 bases between them. The CDR3 contains 15 residues. CDR3 protein: CASSPRAGSAGELFF. CDR3 bases read: TGTGCCAGCAGTCCCCGGGCAGGGTCCGCCGGGGAG.

This clone was recorded a few times. Relative to the germline gene, one junction end is altered; a read error may explain this. The read ends 3 residues shy of where the CDR3 ends; the end is completed using the germline J gene. The chain has TRBV7-9 and TRBJ1-1, with D unresolved. This CDR3 has 12 residues. The V gene's germline CDR1 is SEHNR and CDR2 FQNEAQ (reference sequence). The CDR3 sequence is CSSSLYLTEAFF. The CDR3 bases that were read are TGTTCCAGCAGCTTATATCTCACTGAA.

At least ten counts were recorded for this clone. The read stops 3 residues short of the end of the CDR3; the missing end is completed from the germline J gene. This chain joins TRBV19 and TRBJ2-3; TRBD1 aligns across 8 bases. V shed 3 bases and J 5 bases; nucleotides not matched to a gene: 16. Per germline, CDR1 LNHDA and CDR2 SQIVND (reference sequence). CDR3 length: 18 amino acids. This CDR3 is CASSIVGSGTGGIDTQYF. The DNA read from the CDR3 is TGTGCCAGTAGTATCGTGGGTTCGGGGACAGGCGGGATAGATACG.

This clone has just a few counts. The read ends 3 residues shy of where the CDR3 ends; the end is completed using the germline J gene. The genes are TRBV7-8 and TRBJ2-7; 10 nucleotides match TRBD2. The junction had 8 bases not matched to a gene; V was cut back by 5 bases and J by 4 bases. Germline V CDR1 and CDR2: SGHVS, FQNEAQ. The length of the CDR3 is 15 residues. The CDR3 spells CASSPWTSGMYEQYF. The sequenced CDR3 bases are TGTGCCAGCAGCCCATGGACTAGCGGTATGTACGAG.

This clone was observed at least ten times. The CDR3 goes on 3 residues after the read ends, and that part is filled in from the germline J gene. The rearrangement links TRBV29-1 to TRBJ2-7; 7 positions agree with TRBD2. The CDR3 spans 13 residues. The V gene end was trimmed by 5 bases and the J gene end by 3 bases; junction bases not matched to a gene: 7. Looked up from germline, CDR1 is SQVTM and CDR2 is ANQGSEA. The CDR3 protein is CSVQRGRGYEQYF. The sequenced part of the CDR3 DNA is TGCAGCGTTCAGCGGGGCCGGGGCTACGAG.

Only a few counts were recorded for this clone. Sequencing ends 3 residues short of the CDR3 end; the germline J gene provides the rest. The chain is built from TRBV18 and TRBJ1-4; 7 nucleotides agree with TRBD1. The CDR3 contains 15 residues. The V and J ends lost 4 bases and 5 bases, in that order; junction bases with no gene match: 7. In germline, CDR1 is KGHSH, CDR2 LQKENI. CDR3 DNA (partial): TGTGCCAGCTCACTGGACAGGACTAAGAATGAAAAA. Amino acids: CASSLDRTKNEK. The entire CDR3 protein reads CASSLDRTKNEKLFF.

This clone has at least ten counts. Sequencing ends 3 residues short of the CDR3 end; the germline J gene provides the rest. V usage is TRBV6-2 or TRBV6-3 and J usage is TRBJ1-1; TRBD1 is a possible D gene (6 bases). V lost 6 bases, J lost 1 base, and 15 bases lay in between. Germline assignment: CDR1 MNHEY and CDR2 SVGEGT. The CDR3 has 15 amino acids. CDR3 DNA, as far as it was read: TGTGCCAGCAGGCCTGGACAGTACAGGAACACTGAA. This encodes CASRPGQYRNTE. The whole CDR3 protein is CASRPGQYRNTEAFF.

This clone was picked up a small number of times. The part of the CDR3 DNA that was read is TGTGCCAGTAGTGTCGGGGGGGCGAATGAG. Translating it yields CASSVGGANE. From start to end, the CDR3 is CASSVGGANEQFF. The V and J genes are TRBV19 and TRBJ2-1, with 8 bases lining up with TRBD2. The read ends 3 residues before the CDR3 terminus; that terminus is restored from the germline J gene. The CDR3 spans 13 residues. Germline V gene sequence: CDR1 LNHDA, CDR2 SQIVND (reference sequence). The V gene end was trimmed by 5 bases and the J gene end by 7 bases; junction bases not matched to a gene: 4.

This clone has at least ten counts. The read gets to within 3 residues of the CDR3 end, and the germline J gene fills in the rest. V usage is TRBV5-1 and J usage is TRBJ1-1, with 12 bases identical to TRBD1. The CDR3 has 19 amino acids. V was clipped by 2 bases and J by 3 bases; unmatched bases: 14. The germline V gene encodes CDR1 SGHRS and CDR2 YFSETQ. CDR3 bases read: TGCGCCAGCAGCTTCACGTTTATCGTCGGGACAGGGGGCCACACTGAA. Protein product: CASSFTFIVGTGGHTE. The full CDR3 protein reads CASSFTFIVGTGGHTEAFF.

A remark on this clone: The CDR3 end lies 3 residues beyond the end of the read and is filled in from the germline J gene. The V gene is TRBV18, the J gene TRBJ2-1, with 12 bases matching TRBD2. Germline trimming cut 2 bases from V and 5 bases from J; bases unmatched to any gene: 1. CDR1 and CDR2 (germline): KGHSH, LQKENI. The CDR3 totals 15 residues. The CDR3 is CASSPTSGGNNEQFF. The sequenced CDR3 bases are TGTGCCAGCTCACCAACTAGCGGGGGGAACAATGAG.

Details on this clone: The CDR3 is cut off 3 residues early in the read; its end comes from the germline J gene. The chain links TRBV6-2 or TRBV6-3 to TRBJ1-5, with a weak D call TRBD1 (5 bases). Trimming left V 2 bases short and J 7 bases short, with 15 bases between. Germline CDR1 reads MNHEY; CDR2 reads SVGEGT. This CDR3 is 15 amino acids long. CDR3 bases read: TGTGCCAGCAGTTACGGGGCAGGGTTACGACAGCCC. Its translation: CASSYGAGLRQP. The entire CDR3 is CASSYGAGLRQPQHF.

Note on this clone: The CDR3 goes on 3 residues after the read ends, and that part is filled in from the germline J gene. The chain employs TRBV18 and TRBJ1-2; 11 nucleotides align to TRBD1. Trimming cost V 1 base and J 7 bases; bases outside gene matches: 5. The V gene's germline CDR1 is KGHSH and CDR2 LQKENI. CDR3 length equals 15 residues. The covered CDR3 bases are TGTGCCAGCTCACCACGGACAGGGGGCGCCGGTGGC. Encoded protein: CASSPRTGGAGG. The whole CDR3 reads CASSPRTGGAGGYTF.

About this clone itself: The read stops 3 residues short of the end of the CDR3; the missing end is completed from the germline J gene. The J gene is TRBJ1-5, the V gene TRBV20-1, with D possibly being TRBD1 (5 bases). Germline CDR1 reads DFQATT; CDR2 reads SNEGSKA (reference sequence). V gave up 5 bases and J gave up 0 bases, with 11 bases separating them. The CDR3 totals 14 residues. The sequenced part of the CDR3 DNA is TGCAGTGCTGGCGGACACCTTAGCAATCAGCCC. It yields the protein CSAGGHLSNQP. The CDR3 reads in full as CSAGGHLSNQPQHF.

As concerns this clone: Sequencing ends 3 residues short of the CDR3 end; the germline J gene provides the rest. The V and J genes are TRBV30 and TRBJ1-2; D gene uncertain. The germline V gene encodes CDR1 GTSNPN and CDR2 SVGIG (reference sequence). The CDR3 covers 12 residues. CDR3 sequence: CAWRVRTGGYTF. The DNA read from the CDR3 is TGTGCCTGGAGGGTTAGGACGGGGGGC.

With respect to this clone: The CDR3 end lies 3 residues beyond the end of the read and is filled in from the germline J gene. The chain couples TRBV6-2 or TRBV6-3 to TRBJ1-1, with 10 bases aligning to TRBD1. Trimming removed 6 bases from V and 6 bases from J; junction bases left unmatched: 4. The germline CDR1 and CDR2 sequences are MNHEY and SVGEGT. This CDR3 is built from 13 residues. CDR3 DNA (partial): TGTGCCAGCAGGGGACAGGGGAGTTCTGAA. Protein product: CASRGQGSSE. The whole CDR3 reads CASRGQGSSEAFF.

This clone was seen a handful of times. This CDR3 reads CASPQFSDSFPNTEAFF. The covered CDR3 bases are TGTGCCAGCCCACAATTCTCAGACAGCTTCCCGAACACTGAA. The V gene is TRBV18, the J gene TRBJ1-1; D may be TRBD1 (5 bases). Read coverage stops 3 residues before the CDR3 terminus; the germline J gene supplies the remainder. The CDR3 is made up of 17 amino acids. The ends were cut back, 8 bases at V and 1 base at J, with 23 bases in the middle. Germline CDR1 reads KGHSH; CDR2 reads LQKENI. Using reference TRBV18 and TRBJ1-1 for the parts outside the CDR3, the full variable domain is NAGVMQNPRHLVRRRGQEARLRCSPMKGHSHVYWYRQLPEEGLKFMVYLQKENIIDESGMPKERFSAEFPKEGPSILRIQQVVRGDSAAYFCASPQFSDSFPNTEAFFGQGTRLTVV.

This clone was seen a few times. Read data end 3 residues before the CDR3 end; the end is taken from the germline J gene. The chain combines TRBV5-1 with TRBJ1-5, with D hard to call. The V end lost 1 base, the J end lost 4 bases, and 6 bases lay between the germline ends. The germline V gene has CDR1 SGHRS and CDR2 YFSETQ. This CDR3 spans 13 amino acids. The part of the CDR3 DNA that was read is TGCGCCAGCAGCTTGTTAGGGAATCAGCCC. Its protein is CASSLLGNQP. The entire CDR3 protein reads CASSLLGNQPQHF.

This clone is medium-sized in the sample. The observed sequence ends 3 residues before the CDR3 terminus, with the missing tail filled in from the germline J gene. This rearrangement joins TRBV20-1 to TRBJ1-6; perhaps TRBD1 as D (5 bases). CDR3 length: 14 residues. V dropped 5 bases and J dropped 5 bases, with 13 bases sitting between them. CDR1 and CDR2 (germline): DFQATT, SNEGSKA (reference sequence). The sequenced part of the CDR3 DNA is TGCAGTGCTCCCGCAGTCAGGGATAATTCACCC. Translated: CSAPAVRDNSP. From start to end, the CDR3 is CSAPAVRDNSPLHF.

This clone was counted only a few times. The sequence runs out 3 residues before the end of the CDR3; the remainder is reconstructed from the germline J gene. Other nucleotide sequences from this sample produce the same CDR3. This chain joins TRBV6-2 or TRBV6-3 and TRBJ1-1; D not resolved. This CDR3 is 17 amino acids long. Looked up from germline, CDR1 is MNHEY and CDR2 is SVGEGT. V lost 0 bases, J lost 2 bases, and 16 bases lay in between. CDR3 DNA (partial): TGTGCCAGCAGTTACTCATTAAGACTATTACCTAACACTGAA. Protein product: CASSYSLRLLPNTE. The whole CDR3 protein reads CASSYSLRLLPNTEAFF.

Only a few counts were recorded for this clone. The read ends 3 residues shy of where the CDR3 ends; the end is completed using the germline J gene. This sequence joins TRBV11-2 and TRBJ1-1, with 7 bases lining up with TRBD1. The V gene end was trimmed by 5 bases and the J gene end by 5 bases; junction bases not matched to a gene: 5. Germline V lookup: CDR1 SGHAT, CDR2 FQNNGV. The CDR3 loop spans 13 amino acids. The CDR3 reads CASSQDRSTEAFF. The DNA read from the CDR3 is TGTGCCAGCAGCCAGGACAGGTCTACTGAA.

This clone rates as medium-sized. The CDR3 end lies 3 residues beyond the end of the read and is filled in from the germline J gene. The chain carries TRBV10-1 and TRBJ1-1; D not certain. V gave up 6 bases and J gave up 1 base, with 9 bases separating them. Germline values: CDR1 WNHNN, CDR2 SYGVQD (reference sequence). This CDR3 comprises 13 residues. CDR3: CASSGDWNTEAFF. The part of the CDR3 DNA that was read is TGCGCCAGCAGCGGTGACTGGAACACTGAA.

A note on this clone: The read halts 3 residues ahead of the CDR3 end, with the missing end drawn from the germline J gene. The chain is built from TRBV30 and TRBJ1-5, with 7 bases that match TRBD1. This CDR3 is built from 14 residues. V was pared by 1 base and J by 6 bases, with 6 bases of the junction left unmatched. Germline V gene lookup returns CDR1 GTSNPN and CDR2 SVGIG (reference sequence). The covered CDR3 bases are TGTGCCTGGAGTGGGGGACAGCCGTTTCAGCCC. Its translation is CAWSGGQPFQP. The full CDR3 sequence reads CAWSGGQPFQPQHF.

This clone turned up a few times. The read stops 3 residues short of the end of the CDR3; the missing end is completed from the germline J gene. J is TRBJ2-1 and V is TRBV19; 9 bases line up with TRBD1. Losses at the gene ends were 3 bases for V and 6 bases for J; bases not matched to a gene: 15. The CDR3 is made up of 18 amino acids. Germline V gene data show CDR1 as LNHDA and CDR2 as SQIVND (reference sequence). Here the CDR3 reads CASSISLMTGGKGNEQFF. The sequenced CDR3 bases are TGTGCCAGTAGTATTTCTCTCATGACAGGGGGTAAGGGCAATGAG.

As to this clone: The read falls 3 residues short of the CDR3 end, and the missing part is taken from the germline J gene. This chain links TRBV30 with TRBJ2-3; a weak D match, TRBD1 (5 bases). Trimming stripped 0 bases from V and 3 bases from J, with 10 bases between. The CDR3 spans 14 residues. Germline V gene lookup returns CDR1 GTSNPN and CDR2 SVGIG (reference sequence). The CDR3 DNA, read in part, is TGTGCCTGGAGTGTACGTAGGGGAACAGATACG. Amino acids: CAWSVRRGTDT. From start to end, the CDR3 is CAWSVRRGTDTQYF. Full variable domain (rest looked up from reference TRBV30 and TRBJ2-3): SQTIHQWPATLVQPVGSPLSLECTVEGTSNPNLYWYRQAAGRGLQLLFYSVGIGQISSEVPQNLSASRPQDRQFILSSKKLLLSDSGFYLCAWSVRRGTDTQYFGPGTRLTVL.

The sample holds a few counts of this clone. The CDR3 end lies 3 residues beyond the end of the read and is filled in from the germline J gene. This chain joins TRBV19 and TRBJ2-7; D is ambiguous. Germline CDR1 reads LNHDA; CDR2 reads SQIVND (reference sequence). V lost 7 bases to trimming and J lost 3 bases, with 22 bases between them. The CDR3 sequence is 16 residues long. The CDR3 loop is CASTPTASQPFYEQYF. Incomplete CDR3 DNA: TGTGCCAGTACCCCCACAGCTTCCCAGCCTTTCTACGAG.

This clone has more than one count but fewer than ten. The missing CDR3 end, 3 residues past where the read stops, is filled in from the germline J gene. This chain links TRBV7-9 with TRBJ2-7; the match to TRBD1 covers 7 bases. The trim removed 6 bases at V and 5 bases at J, leaving 10 bases unmatched. CDR3 length: 14 amino acids. The germline CDR1 and CDR2 sequences are SEHNR and FQNEAQ (reference sequence). The CDR3 bases that were read are TGTGCCAGCAGTCACCACGACAGGGCCCACGAG. As protein: CASSHHDRAHE. The full-length CDR3 reads as CASSHHDRAHEQYF.

Comment on this clone: The CDR3 goes on 3 residues after the read ends, and that part is filled in from the germline J gene. This sequence joins TRBV7-8 and TRBJ2-7; 7 bases fit TRBD2. This CDR3 has 14 residues. Trimming removed 5 bases from V and 3 bases from J; junction bases left unmatched: 7. Germline V gene sequence: CDR1 SGHVS, CDR2 FQNEAQ. The sequenced CDR3 bases are TGTGCCAGCAGCCGCGGACTAGTGAACTACGAG. Translation: CASSRGLVNYE. The entire CDR3 sequence reads CASSRGLVNYEQYF.

This clone was observed a handful of times. CDR3 amino acids: CASSEQQGPAYEQYF. The CDR3 DNA, read in part, is TGTGCCAGCAGCGAACAACAGGGACCAGCCTACGAG. The gene calls are TRBV7-9 and TRBJ2-7, with a weak D call TRBD1 (6 bases). The CDR3 extends 3 residues past the end of the read, so its final part is completed from the germline J gene. Germline assignment: CDR1 SEHNR and CDR2 FQNEAQ (reference sequence). The CDR3 runs 15 residues. Between the trimmed V and J ends, which lost 5 bases and 2 bases, there was a span of 16 bases.

This clone was counted a few times. The read ends 3 residues before the CDR3 terminus; that terminus is restored from the germline J gene. This chain links TRBV7-7 with TRBJ2-5, with a possible D match to TRBD1 (7 bases). The CDR3 has 14 amino acids. The ends were cut back, 8 bases at V and 5 bases at J, with 18 bases in the middle. Germline-derived CDR1 and CDR2 are SSHAT and FNYEAQ (reference sequence). CDR3 residues: CASAAGGLPETQYF. The DNA read from the CDR3 is TGTGCCAGCGCGGCAGGGGGGCTTCCGGAGACC.